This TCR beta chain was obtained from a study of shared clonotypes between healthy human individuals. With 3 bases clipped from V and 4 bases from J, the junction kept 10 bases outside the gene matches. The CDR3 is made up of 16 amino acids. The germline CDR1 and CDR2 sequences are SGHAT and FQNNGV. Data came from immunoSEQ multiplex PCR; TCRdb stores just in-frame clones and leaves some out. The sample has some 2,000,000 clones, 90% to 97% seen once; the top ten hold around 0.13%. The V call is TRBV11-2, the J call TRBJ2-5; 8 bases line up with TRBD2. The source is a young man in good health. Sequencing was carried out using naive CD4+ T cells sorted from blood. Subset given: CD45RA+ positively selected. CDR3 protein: CASSFKTVAGRETQYF. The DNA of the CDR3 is TGTGCCAGCAGCTTCAAGACGGTAGCGGGAAGAGAGACCCAGTACTTC.